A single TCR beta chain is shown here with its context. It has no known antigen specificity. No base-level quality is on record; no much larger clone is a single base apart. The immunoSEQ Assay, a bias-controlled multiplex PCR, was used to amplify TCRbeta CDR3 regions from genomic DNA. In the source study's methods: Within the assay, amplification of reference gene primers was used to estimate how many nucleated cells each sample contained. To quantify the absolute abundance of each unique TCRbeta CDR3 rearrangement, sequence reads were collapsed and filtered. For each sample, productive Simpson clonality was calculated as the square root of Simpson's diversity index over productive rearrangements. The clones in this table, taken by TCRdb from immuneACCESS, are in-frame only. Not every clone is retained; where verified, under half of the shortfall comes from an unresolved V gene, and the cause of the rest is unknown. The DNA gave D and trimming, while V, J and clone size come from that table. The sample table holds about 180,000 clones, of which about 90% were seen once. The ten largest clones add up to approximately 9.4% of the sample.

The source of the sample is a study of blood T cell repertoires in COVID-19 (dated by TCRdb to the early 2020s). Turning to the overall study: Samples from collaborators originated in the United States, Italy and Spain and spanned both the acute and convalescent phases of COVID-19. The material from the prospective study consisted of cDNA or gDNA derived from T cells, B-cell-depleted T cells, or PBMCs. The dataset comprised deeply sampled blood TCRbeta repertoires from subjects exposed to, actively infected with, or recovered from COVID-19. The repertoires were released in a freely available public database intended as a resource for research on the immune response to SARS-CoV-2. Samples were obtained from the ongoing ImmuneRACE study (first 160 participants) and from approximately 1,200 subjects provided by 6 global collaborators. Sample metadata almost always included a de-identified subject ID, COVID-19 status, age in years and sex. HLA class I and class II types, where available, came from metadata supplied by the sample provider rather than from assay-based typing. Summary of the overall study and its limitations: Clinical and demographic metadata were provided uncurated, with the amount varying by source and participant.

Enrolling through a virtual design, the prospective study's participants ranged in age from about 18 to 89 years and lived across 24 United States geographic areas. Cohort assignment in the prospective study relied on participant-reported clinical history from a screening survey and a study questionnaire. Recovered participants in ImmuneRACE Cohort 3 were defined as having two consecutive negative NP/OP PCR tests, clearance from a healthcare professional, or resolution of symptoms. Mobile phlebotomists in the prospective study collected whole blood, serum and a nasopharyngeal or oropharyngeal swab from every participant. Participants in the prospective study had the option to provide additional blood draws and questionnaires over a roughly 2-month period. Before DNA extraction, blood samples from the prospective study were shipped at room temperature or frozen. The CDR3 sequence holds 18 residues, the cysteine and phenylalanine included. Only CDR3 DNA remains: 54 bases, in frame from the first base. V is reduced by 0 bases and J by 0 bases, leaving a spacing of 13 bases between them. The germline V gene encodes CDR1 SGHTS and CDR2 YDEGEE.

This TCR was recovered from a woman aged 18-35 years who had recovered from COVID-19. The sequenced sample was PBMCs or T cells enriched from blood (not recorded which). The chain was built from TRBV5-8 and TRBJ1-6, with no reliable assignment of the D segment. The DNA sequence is TGTGCCAGCAGCTTGGCGGGGAGCTCGGGCTCCTATAATTCACCCCTCCACTTT. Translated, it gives CASSLAGSSGSYNSPLHF.